The 20 T cell receptor beta chains reported below all come from one sample, sequenced in a study of T cell responses to AZD1222 COVID-19 vaccine. Repertoires were generated with immunoSEQ multiplex PCR, while TCRdb's copy carries only in-frame clones and drops some. The profile shows about 110,000 clones, around 82% of them singletons. The material sequenced was peripheral blood, taken on day 0 of AZD1222 vaccination. The receptor set was obtained from an adult in good health.

The chain recombines TRBV10-3 with TRBJ2-3; 8 bases are a match to TRBD2. This CDR3 is built from 18 residues. Germline V gene data show CDR1 as ENHRY and CDR2 as SYGVKD. After removal of 1 base from V and 5 bases from J, the junction contained 14 bases not matched to a gene. Here the CDR3 reads CAISEWGSGLDNLDTQYF. The CDR3 DNA follows: TGTGCCATCAGTGAGTGGGGTTCGGGACTAGACAACTTAGATACGCAGTATTTT.

The V and J genes are TRBV21-1 and TRBJ2-2. TRBV21-1 is reported as a pseudogene. The CDR3 runs 14 residues. CDR3 coding DNA: TGTGCCAGCCAGGAGGGGGAGAGCACCGGGGAGCTGTTTTTT. This encodes CASQEGESTGELFF.

The chain has TRBV6-4 and TRBJ1-2, with D hard to call. V gave up 3 bases and J gave up 2 bases, with 10 bases separating them. CDR1 is MRHNA and CDR2 is SNTAGT in the germline V gene. This CDR3 comprises 14 residues. This CDR3 is CASSDYAGNYGYTF. The DNA of the CDR3 is TGTGCCAGCAGTGATTATGCCGGGAACTATGGCTACACCTTC.

This clone occurred many times. The chain has TRBV5-4 and TRBJ1-4; D gene ambiguous. Between the trimmed V and J ends, which lost 1 base and 4 bases, there was a span of 11 bases. CDR3 length: 15 amino acids. Germline CDR1 reads SGHNT; CDR2 reads YYREEE (reference sequence). The CDR3 is CASSLNGGYNEKLFF. The CDR3 region has the DNA TGTGCCAGCAGCTTGAATGGAGGTTATAATGAAAAACTGTTTTTT.

CDR3 sequence: CATSDRGLAGTDTQYF. CDR3 DNA sequence: TGTGCCACCAGTGATCGGGGACTAGCGGGCACAGATACGCAGTATTTT. The rearrangement joins TRBV24-1 to TRBJ2-3; 11 nucleotides match TRBD2. Trimming cost V 3 bases and J 1 base; bases outside gene matches: 2. This CDR3 region has 16 residues. Per the germline V gene, CDR1 is KGHDR and CDR2 is SFDVKD.

CDR3 sequence: CASSLGLISYNEQFF. CDR3 DNA: TGCGCCAGCAGCTTGGGACTCATCTCCTACAATGAGCAGTTCTTC. The chain recombines TRBV5-1 with TRBJ2-1; no clear D gene. This CDR3 comprises 15 residues. Per the germline V gene, CDR1 is SGHRS and CDR2 is YFSETQ. The V end was cut by 0 bases, the J end by 0 bases, with 7 bases between.

This rearrangement joins TRBV10-1 to TRBJ2-1; 7 bases fit TRBD2. Germline V lookup: CDR1 WNHNN, CDR2 SYGVQD (reference sequence). V lost 0 bases and J lost 4; bases outside the gene matches: 6. The CDR3 is 16 amino acids. CDR3 bases: TGCGCCAGCAGTGAGTCCGCGGGAGCGTCATACAATGAGCAGTTCTTC. Translated, it gives CASSESAGASYNEQFF.

J is TRBJ1-1 and V is TRBV2; 7 bases fit TRBD1. Germline V gene data show CDR1 as SNHLY and CDR2 as FYNNEI. CDR3 length: 13 residues. V lost 7 bases, J lost 2 bases, and 4 bases stayed unmatched. The CDR3, as DNA: TGTGCCAGCAAGCAGGGGGGTAACACTGAAGCTTTCTTT. Its protein is CASKQGGNTEAFF.

The chain recombines TRBV5-5 with TRBJ1-5; D ambiguous. The germline V and J ends were trimmed by 0 bases and 2 bases, with 6 bases remaining between them. The CDR3 loop spans 14 amino acids. CDR1 is SGHKS, CDR2 YYEKEE, per germline (reference sequence). CDR3 amino acids: CASSLAQGNQPQHF. The DNA of the CDR3 is TGTGCCAGCAGCTTGGCCCAAGGCAATCAGCCCCAGCATTTT.

The chain carries TRBV28 and TRBJ1-1, with 11 bases that match TRBD1. J was trimmed by 11 bases and V by 5 bases; bases with no gene match: 10. Germline loops: CDR1 MDHEN, CDR2 SYDVKM. The CDR3 is 14 amino acids. Here the CDR3 reads CASSTGTGGLMAFF. CDR3 sequence (DNA): TGTGCCAGCAGTACCGGGACAGGGGGACTCATGGCTTTCTTT.

The V gene is TRBV27, the J gene TRBJ1-4; D gene ambiguous. This CDR3 comprises 15 residues. Germline assignment: CDR1 MNHEY and CDR2 SMNVEV (reference sequence). V dropped 4 bases and J dropped 3 bases, with 12 bases sitting between them. The CDR3 sequence: CASSSMSAANEKLFF. In DNA form, the CDR3 reads TGTGCCAGCAGTTCCATGTCAGCGGCTAATGAAAAACTGTTTTTT.

The J gene is TRBJ1-1, the V gene TRBV7-6; 9 nucleotides line up with TRBD1. J was trimmed by 3 bases and V by 5 bases; bases with no gene match: 16. The CDR3 runs 18 residues. CDR1 is SGHVS, CDR2 FNYEAQ, per germline. The CDR3 nucleotides are TGTGCCAGCAGCCCTCTCTCGCGACAGGGGGTATTGGACACTGAAGCTTTCTTT. This sequence encodes CASSPLSRQGVLDTEAFF.

This clone was seen a single time. V and J are TRBV13 and TRBJ1-4; 11 nucleotides line up with TRBD1. The CDR3 loop spans 15 amino acids. The germline V gene encodes CDR1 PRHDT and CDR2 FYEKMQ (reference sequence). Germline trimming cut 5 bases from V and 6 bases from J; bases unmatched to any gene: 5. CDR3 bases: TGTGCCAGCAGCCAAAGGGGACAGGGGGATGAAAAACTGTTTTTT. Translating it yields CASSQRGQGDEKLFF.

The chain links TRBV4-3 to TRBJ2-1, with D tentatively TRBD2 (6 bases). Germline V gene lookup returns CDR1 LGHNA and CDR2 YSLEER. The CDR3 spans 16 residues. Trimming removed 2 bases from V and 7 bases from J, with 18 bases in between. CDR3 sequence (DNA): TGCGCCAGCAGCCAACCTGGCGCCGGGACTCAGAATGAGCAGTTCTTC. This encodes CASSQPGAGTQNEQFF.

The CDR3 here is CATRRPDRGVNTEAFF. The CDR3 DNA is TGTGCCACCCGTAGGCCGGACAGGGGAGTGAACACTGAAGCTTTCTTT. J is TRBJ1-1 and V is TRBV15, with TRBD1 identical over 9 bases. CDR1 LNHNV and CDR2 YYDKDF come from the germline V gene (reference sequence). The CDR3 totals 16 residues. The V and J ends lost 8 bases and 0 bases, in that order; junction bases with no gene match: 10. Using reference TRBV15 and TRBJ1-1 for the parts outside the CDR3, the full variable domain is DAMVIQNPRYQVTQFGKPVTLSCSQTLNHNVMYWYQQKSSQAPKLLFHYYDKDFNNEADTPDNFQSRRPNTSFCFLDIRSPGLGDTAMYLCATRRPDRGVNTEAFFGQGTRLTVV.

The CDR3 DNA reads as TGTGCCAGCAGCTCCTCTGGGACAGGGGGAAGGACTGAAGCTTTCTTT. Encoded protein: CASSSSGTGGRTEAFF. The chain uses TRBV28 and TRBJ1-1, with 11 bases matching TRBD1. This CDR3 has 16 amino acids. With 6 bases clipped from V and 5 bases from J, the junction kept 11 bases outside the gene matches. Germline loops: CDR1 MDHEN, CDR2 SYDVKM.

In this sample, this clone turned up once. This rearrangement joins TRBV29-1 to TRBJ1-5; D is perhaps TRBD1 (6 bases). Germline V gene sequence: CDR1 SQVTM, CDR2 ANQGSEA. Deletions cut 2 bases from V and 5 bases from J, with 22 bases between. The CDR3 loop spans 17 amino acids. CDR3 protein: CSVEPIRDKPAHQPQHF. In DNA form, the CDR3 reads TGCAGCGTTGAACCCATCCGGGACAAGCCGGCCCATCAGCCCCAGCATTTT.

The genes are TRBV18 and TRBJ1-2, with D possibly matching TRBD1 (5 bases). The CDR3 spans 13 residues. The germline V gene has CDR1 KGHSH and CDR2 LQKENI. With 1 base removed from V and 7 bases from J, the gap between germline ends came to 10 bases. The CDR3 region has the DNA TGTGCCAGCTCACCACGAGGGGAGGGTGGCTACACCTTC. Translating gives CASSPRGEGGYTF.

V and J are TRBV19 and TRBJ2-1, with D perhaps matching TRBD1 (5 bases). Germline loops: CDR1 LNHDA, CDR2 SQIVND (reference sequence). There are 11 residues in the CDR3. V lost 10 bases and J lost 3, with 7 bases in between. In nucleotides, the CDR3 is TGTGCCATCAGGGACTACAATGAGCAGTTCTTC. This encodes CAIRDYNEQFF.

This clone was recorded a few times. This rearrangement joins TRBV5-1 to TRBJ2-7; 9 nucleotides line up with TRBD2. The V gene's germline CDR1 is SGHRS and CDR2 YFSETQ. This CDR3 has 14 amino acids. V dropped 5 bases and J dropped 5; count of bases not matched to a gene: 8. CDR3 sequence (DNA): TGCGCCAGCAGACTTAGCGGGAGTGGGAACGAGCAGTACTTC. This gives the protein CASRLSGSGNEQYF.